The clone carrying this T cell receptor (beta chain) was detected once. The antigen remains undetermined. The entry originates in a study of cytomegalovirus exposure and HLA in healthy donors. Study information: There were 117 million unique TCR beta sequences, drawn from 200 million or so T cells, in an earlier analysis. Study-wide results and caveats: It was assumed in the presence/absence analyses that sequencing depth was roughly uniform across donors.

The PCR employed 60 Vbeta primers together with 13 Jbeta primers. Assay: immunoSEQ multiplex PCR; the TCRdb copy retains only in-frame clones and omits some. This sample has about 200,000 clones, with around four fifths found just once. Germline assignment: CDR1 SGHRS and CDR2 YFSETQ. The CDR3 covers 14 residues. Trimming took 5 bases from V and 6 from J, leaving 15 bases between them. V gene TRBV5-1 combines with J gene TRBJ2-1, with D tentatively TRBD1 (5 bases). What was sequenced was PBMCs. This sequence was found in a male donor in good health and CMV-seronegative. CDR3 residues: CASSQGHSFNEQFF. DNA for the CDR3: TGCGCCAGCAGTCAGGGCCATAGCTTCAATGAGCAGTTCTTC.